Detailed here is one TCR beta chain. In the authors' workflow: Amplifying reference gene primers gave estimates of nucleated cell counts. The table came from immunoSEQ multiplex PCR; TCRdb's copy has only in-frame clones and leaves some out. The V and J calls and clone size were taken over from that table, and D and trimming were inferred from the DNA. The table records roughly 500,000 clones, roughly nine tenths of them present only once. Germline V gene data show CDR1 as MNHEY and CDR2 as SVGEGT. V gave up 0 bases and J gave up 4 bases, with 6 bases separating them. This CDR3 region has 13 residues. The study drew participants aged 18 to 89 years from some 25 US areas. Membership in each cohort depended on participant-reported clinical history. The data are from a study of blood T cell repertoires in COVID-19. Study at large: The United States, Italy and Spain were the sources of the acute and convalescent COVID-19 samples.

The source of this sequence is a woman aged 55 to 70 who had recovered from COVID-19. Sequenced sample: PBMCs or T cells enriched from blood (not recorded which). The chain couples TRBV6-2 or TRBV6-3 to TRBJ1-1; D not certain. CDR3 sequence: CASSYSRSTEAFF. The CDR3 bases are TGTGCCAGCAGTTACTCCAGAAGCACTGAAGCTTTCTTT.